Detailed here is one T cell receptor beta chain. The antigen is undetermined. These data are taken from a study of vaccination effects on CD4 cells after COVID-19. V lost 4 bases and J lost 3; bases outside the gene matches: 5. The CDR3 is 14 amino acids. Germline values: CDR1 SGDLS, CDR2 YYNGEE. Sequencing in the ViraFEST assay came after antigen-specific CD4+ T cells had been expanded with viral peptide pools, which were used to stimulate PBMC. Cells that had been cultured for 10 days were the source of isolated CD4+ T cells. Two doses of either BNT162b2 or mRNA-1273 were given to each participant. Previously uninfected by SARS-CoV-2, the vaccine recipients also showed negative nucleocapsid antibodies. Data came from immunoSEQ multiplex PCR; TCRdb stores just in-frame clones and leaves some out. Of about 27,000 clones listed, about four fifths are singletons.

V and J are TRBV9 and TRBJ1-2; TRBD1 matches at 8 bases. Sample: CD4+ T cells from PBMCs cultured with HCoV-NL63 spike peptides, taken after COVID-19 vaccination. The source is a human donor who received a COVID-19 vaccine. Some clones in this sample may be carry-over from other donors' samples. The CDR3 coding sequence is TGTGCCAGCAGCTATCTGGACAGGGACTATGGCTACACCTTC. Its protein product is CASSYLDRDYGYTF. The full variable domain, completed using reference TRBV9 and TRBJ1-2, is DSGVTQTPKHLITATGQRVTLRCSPRSGDLSVYWYQQSLDQGLQFLIQYYNGEERAKGNILERFSAQQFPDLHSELNLSSLELGDSALYFCASSYLDRDYGYTFGSGTRLTVV.